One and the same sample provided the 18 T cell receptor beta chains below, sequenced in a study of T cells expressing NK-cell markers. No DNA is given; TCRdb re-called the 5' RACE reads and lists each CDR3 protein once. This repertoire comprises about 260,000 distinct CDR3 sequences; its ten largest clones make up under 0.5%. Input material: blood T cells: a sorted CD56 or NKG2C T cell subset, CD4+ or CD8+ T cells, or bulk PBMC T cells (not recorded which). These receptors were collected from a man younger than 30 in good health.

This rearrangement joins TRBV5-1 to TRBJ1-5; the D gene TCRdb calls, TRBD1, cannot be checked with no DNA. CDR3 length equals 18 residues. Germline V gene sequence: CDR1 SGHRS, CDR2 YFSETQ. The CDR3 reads CASSPGHSGDFGNQPQHF.

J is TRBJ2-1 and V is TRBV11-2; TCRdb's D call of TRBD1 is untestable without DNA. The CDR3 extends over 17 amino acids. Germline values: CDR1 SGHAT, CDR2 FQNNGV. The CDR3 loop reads CASSSRPRGQGSNEQFF.

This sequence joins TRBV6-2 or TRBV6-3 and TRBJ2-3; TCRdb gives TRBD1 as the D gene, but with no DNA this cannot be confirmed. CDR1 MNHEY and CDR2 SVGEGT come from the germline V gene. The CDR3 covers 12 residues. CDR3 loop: CASRPGQGNQYF.

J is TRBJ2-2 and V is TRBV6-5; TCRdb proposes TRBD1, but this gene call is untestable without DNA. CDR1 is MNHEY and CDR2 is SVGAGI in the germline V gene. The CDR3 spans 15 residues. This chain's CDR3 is CASSYSPRDTGELFF.

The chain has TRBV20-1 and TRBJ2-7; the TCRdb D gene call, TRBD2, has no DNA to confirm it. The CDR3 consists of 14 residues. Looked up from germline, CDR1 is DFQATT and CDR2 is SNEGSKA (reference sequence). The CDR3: CSAPYPSGSSVQYF.

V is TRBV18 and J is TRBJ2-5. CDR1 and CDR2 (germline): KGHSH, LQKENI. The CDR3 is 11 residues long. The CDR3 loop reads CASSPLETQYF.

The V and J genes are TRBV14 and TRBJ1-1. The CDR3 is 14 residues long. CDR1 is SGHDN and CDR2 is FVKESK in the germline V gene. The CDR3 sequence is CASSRRPKNTEAFF.

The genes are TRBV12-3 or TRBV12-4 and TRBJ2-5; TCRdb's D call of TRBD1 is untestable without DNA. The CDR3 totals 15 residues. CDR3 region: CASSQDRGRRETQYF.

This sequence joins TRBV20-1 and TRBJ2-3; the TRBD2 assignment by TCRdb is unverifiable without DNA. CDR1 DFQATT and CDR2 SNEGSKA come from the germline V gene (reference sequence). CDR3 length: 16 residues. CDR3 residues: CSASETSGTGTDTQYF.

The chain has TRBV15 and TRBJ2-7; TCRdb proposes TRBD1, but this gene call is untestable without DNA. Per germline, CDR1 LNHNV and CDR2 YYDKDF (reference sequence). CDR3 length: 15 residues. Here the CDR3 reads CATSGPGQGRGEQYF.

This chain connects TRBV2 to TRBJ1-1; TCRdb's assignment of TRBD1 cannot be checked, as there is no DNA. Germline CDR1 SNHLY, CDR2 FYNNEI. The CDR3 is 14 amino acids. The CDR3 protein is CASNLQGMGTEAFF. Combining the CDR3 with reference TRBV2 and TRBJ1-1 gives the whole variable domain EPEVTQTPSHQVTQMGQEVILRCVPISNHLYFYWYRQILGQKVEFLVSFYNNEISEKSEIFDDQFSVERPDGSNFTLKIRSTKLEDSAMYFCASNLQGMGTEAFFGQGTRLTVV.

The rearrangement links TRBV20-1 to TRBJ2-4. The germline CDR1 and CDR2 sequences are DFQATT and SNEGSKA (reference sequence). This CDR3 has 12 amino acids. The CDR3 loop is CSAEYQRDIQYF.

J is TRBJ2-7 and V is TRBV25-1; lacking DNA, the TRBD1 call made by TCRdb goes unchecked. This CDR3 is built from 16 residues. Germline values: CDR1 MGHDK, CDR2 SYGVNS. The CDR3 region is CASSDESGRRSYEQYF.

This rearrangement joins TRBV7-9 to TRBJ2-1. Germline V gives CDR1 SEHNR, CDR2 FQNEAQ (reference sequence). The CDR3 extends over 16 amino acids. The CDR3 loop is CASSLFGGGTYNEQFF.

CDR3 in amino acids: CAWSRQGDQPQHF. This chain connects TRBV30 to TRBJ1-5. The CDR3 is made up of 13 amino acids. The germline V gene encodes CDR1 GTSNPN and CDR2 SVGIG (reference sequence).

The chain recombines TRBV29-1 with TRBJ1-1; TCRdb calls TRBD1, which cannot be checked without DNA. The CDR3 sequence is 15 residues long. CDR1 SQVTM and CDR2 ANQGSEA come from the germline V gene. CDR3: CSVGARDRLNTEAFF.

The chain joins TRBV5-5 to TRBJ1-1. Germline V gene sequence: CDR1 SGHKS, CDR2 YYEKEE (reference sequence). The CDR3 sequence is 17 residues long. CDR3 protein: CASSLGVWAGYNTEAFF.

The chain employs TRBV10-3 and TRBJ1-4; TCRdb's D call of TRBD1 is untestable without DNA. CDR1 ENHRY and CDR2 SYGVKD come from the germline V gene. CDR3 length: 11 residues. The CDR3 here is CAISDEGQLFF.